The clone carrying this TCR beta chain has only one observation. Patients who underwent sequencing had shown CD8+CD57+ cell expansion by flow cytometry. Profiling of TCR beta VDJ combinations and CDR3 sequences used genomic DNA as template. TCRdb recomputed calls from the reads with MiXCR, one row per CDR3 protein. The sample records 200,000 to 250,000 distinct CDR3 sequences, roughly 60% being singletons. The sample originates from a study of CD8+CD57+ T cells in acquired aplastic anemia. The sequence came from a human donor with aplastic anemia. Sequencing was done on a sample of sorted CD4+, CD8+, or CD8+CD57+ T cells (not recorded which) from PBMCs.

For the CDR3, the DNA is TGCAGTGCGGCCGGGGCGGACTCCTACAATGAGCAGTTCTTC. It translates to CSAAGADSYNEQFF. The rearrangement links TRBV20-1 to TRBJ2-1; possibly TRBD1 or TRBD2 for D (5 bases each). The CDR3 covers 14 residues. Germline CDR1 and CDR2: DFQATT and SNEGSKA (reference sequence). V dropped 6 bases and J dropped 0 bases, with 12 bases sitting between them.